A selection of T cell receptor beta chains follows, all from one sample in a study of CD8 T cells in ankylosing spondylitis. One entry per CDR3 protein, called by TCRdb with MiXCR from the 5' RACE reads. The sample has hundreds of thousands of distinct CDR3 sequences, roughly 10% seen once. Material: blood, either unsorted or a sorted T cell fraction (not recorded which). All receptors derive from a male donor with ankylosing spondylitis. Each CDR3 is given with its conserved first and last residue. Fields, in order: J gene, clone size, V gene, D gene, CDR3 protein, CDR3 DNA. The D gene is left open where the match is weak. Expanded clones are given a class, and other clones once, few, many or no size at all.

>TRBJ1-2|few|TRBV15|-
CATSRGSHYGYTF
TGTGCCACCAGCAGAGGCAGTCACTATGGCTACACCTTC
>TRBJ2-5|few|TRBV20-1|TRBD2
CSASGLVPRETQYF
TGCAGTGCTAGTGGACTAGTACCACGGGAGACCCAGTACTTC
>TRBJ2-2|many|TRBV10-3|-
CAIRQGDGELFF
TGTGCCATCAGACAGGGTGACGGGGAGCTGTTTTTT
>TRBJ2-5|few|TRBV7-2|-
CASSLGAWEYQETQYF
TGTGCCAGCAGCTTAGGAGCCTGGGAGTACCAAGAGACCCAGTACTTC
>TRBJ1-4|-|TRBV15|TRBD1
CATSRGQGKEKLFF
TGTGCCACCAGCAGGGGACAGGGGAAGGAAAAACTGTTTTTT
>TRBJ2-2|many|TRBV5-1|TRBD2
CASSRTGGHTGELFF
TGCGCCAGCAGCCGGACGGGGGGACACACCGGGGAGCTGTTTTTT
>TRBJ2-3|-|TRBV7-6|-
CASSSGWGTQYF
TGTGCCAGCAGCTCCGGATGGGGGACGCAGTATTTT
>TRBJ1-1|-|TRBV6-1|-
CASTDILMNTEAFF
TGTGCCAGCACTGACATCCTAATGAACACTGAAGCTTTCTTT
>TRBJ2-7|many|TRBV6-1|TRBD1
CASSSDRATEQYF
TGTGCCAGCAGCTCGGACAGGGCAACCGAGCAGTACTTC
>TRBJ1-5|many|TRBV20-1|-
CSAVAGGGQPQHF
TGCAGTGCCGTGGCCGGGGGCGGTCAGCCCCAGCATTTT
>TRBJ2-4|few|TRBV6-2/TRBV6-3|TRBD2
CASSYAGRAKNIQYF
TGTGCCAGCAGTTACGCCGGGAGGGCCAAAAACATTCAGTACTTC
>TRBJ2-1|few|TRBV12-3/TRBV12-4|TRBD2
CASSLVLSGINEQFF
TGTGCCAGCAGTTTGGTTTTAAGCGGGATCAATGAGCAGTTCTTC
>TRBJ2-3|-|TRBV23-1|-
CASRARRVDTDTQYF
TGCGCCAGTCGGGCGCGGCGGGTAGACACAGATACGCAGTATTTT
>TRBJ2-1|-|TRBV10-1|-
CASARYRASSYNEQFF
TGCGCCAGCGCTCGTTACAGGGCCTCCTCCTACAATGAGCAGTTCTTC
>TRBJ1-5|-|TRBV20-1|-
CSARSTGPAHLYSNQPQHF
TGCAGTGCTAGATCGACGGGACCGGCACATCTCTATAGCAATCAGCCCCAGCATTTT
>TRBJ1-5|few|TRBV10-3|TRBD1
CASTEQGARSNQPQHF
TGTGCCTCCACAGAACAGGGGGCACGGAGCAATCAGCCCCAGCATTTT
>TRBJ2-7|many|TRBV4-2|-
CASSRPGYEQYF
TGTGCCAGCAGCCGCCCAGGGTACGAGCAGTACTTC
>TRBJ2-7|few|TRBV29-1|-
CSVAGYYEQYF
TGCAGCGTCGCCGGGTACTACGAGCAGTACTTC
>TRBJ2-1|-|TRBV27|-
CASRDWAYNEQFF
TGTGCCAGCAGGGACTGGGCTTACAATGAGCAGTTCTTC
>TRBJ2-5|-|TRBV5-5|TRBD2
CASSLLRGVQETQYF
TGTGCCAGCAGCTTGTTGCGGGGGGTTCAAGAGACCCAGTACTTC
>TRBJ2-7|-|TRBV20-1|TRBD1
CSAMDRDSTEQYF
TGCAGTGCTATGGACAGGGACTCAACCGAGCAGTACTTC
>TRBJ2-7|-|TRBV5-1|TRBD1
CASSSRDSTHEQYF
TGCGCCAGCAGCTCCCGGGACAGTACCCACGAGCAGTACTTC
>TRBJ2-3|-|TRBV20-1|-
CSAKSRGDTQYF
TGCAGTGCTAAAAGCAGGGGAGATACGCAGTATTTT
>TRBJ2-6|-|TRBV4-2|TRBD2
CASSQDRTSGVHSGAYVLTF
TGTGCCAGCAGCCAAGATCGGACTAGCGGGGTACACTCTGGGGCCTACGTCCTGACTTTC
>TRBJ1-2|few|TRBV7-2|-
CASSLRGSSYGYTF
TGTGCCAGCAGCTTAAGGGGCAGCAGCTATGGCTACACCTTC
>TRBJ2-3|-|TRBV20-1|TRBD2
CSARDIPRGGVIDTQYF
TGCAGTGCTAGAGACATACCCCGGGGGGGAGTTATAGATACGCAGTATTTT
>TRBJ2-2|many|TRBV4-3|-
CASSRRQNTGELFF
TGCGCCAGCAGCCGCAGACAGAACACCGGGGAGCTGTTTTTT
>TRBJ2-1|-|TRBV2|TRBD2
CASRPGTSGNGEQFF
TGTGCCAGCAGGCCTGGGACTAGCGGAAACGGGGAGCAGTTCTTC
>TRBJ2-3|few|TRBV2|-
CASSTGSDTQYF
TGTGCCAGCAGTACAGGATCAGATACGCAGTATTTT
>TRBJ1-1|-|TRBV15|TRBD1
CATSSLDRDLGTEAFF
TGTGCCACCAGCAGTCTCGACAGGGATTTGGGCACTGAAGCTTTCTTT
>TRBJ2-1|-|TRBV20-1|-
CSARDKWENYNEQFF
TGCAGTGCTAGAGATAAGTGGGAGAACTACAATGAGCAGTTCTTC
>TRBJ2-7|many|TRBV20-1|-
CSARMGAGEQYF
TGCAGTGCTAGAATGGGGGCAGGCGAGCAGTACTTC
>TRBJ2-7|-|TRBV7-2|-
CASSYDTAYEQYF
TGTGCCAGCAGCTATGACACAGCCTACGAGCAGTACTTC